These 3 T cell receptor beta chains came from one sample sequenced in a study of T cell responses to AZD1222 COVID-19 vaccine. Assay used: immunoSEQ multiplex PCR; TCRdb lists only in-frame clones, some missing. The sample includes more than 95,000 clones, 85% to 90% of them seen just once. Material: peripheral blood, obtained on day 0 of AZD1222 vaccination. The receptors originated from an adult in good health.

The chain links TRBV10-3 to TRBJ1-6; 9 positions agree with TRBD1. The V and J ends lost 2 bases and 6 bases, in that order; junction bases with no gene match: 5. Per the germline V gene, CDR1 is ENHRY and CDR2 is SYGVKD. The CDR3 consists of 16 residues. The CDR3 sequence is CAISEGQGRRNSPLHF. The DNA of the CDR3 is TGTGCCATCAGTGAGGGACAGGGGAGGCGTAATTCACCCCTCCACTTT.

This clone is a singleton in its sample. The V and J genes are TRBV7-2 and TRBJ2-1, with 12 bases aligning to TRBD2. The CDR3 has 16 amino acids. Losses at the gene ends were 3 bases for V and 7 bases for J; bases not matched to a gene: 7. The germline V gene has CDR1 SGHTA and CDR2 FQGNSA. The CDR3 protein is CASSLLAGGLTNEQFF. As DNA, the CDR3 is TGTGCCAGCAGCTTGCTAGCGGGAGGGTTAACGAATGAGCAGTTCTTC.

The V call is TRBV2, the J call TRBJ2-7; D gene unclear. Germline V gene data show CDR1 as SNHLY and CDR2 as FYNNEI. This CDR3 has 16 amino acids. V dropped 10 bases and J dropped 2 bases, with 24 bases sitting between them. The CDR3 DNA reads TGTGCCATCAATCCCTTACCCGAGACTGGTGCCTACGAGCAGTACTTC. As protein: CAINPLPETGAYEQYF.